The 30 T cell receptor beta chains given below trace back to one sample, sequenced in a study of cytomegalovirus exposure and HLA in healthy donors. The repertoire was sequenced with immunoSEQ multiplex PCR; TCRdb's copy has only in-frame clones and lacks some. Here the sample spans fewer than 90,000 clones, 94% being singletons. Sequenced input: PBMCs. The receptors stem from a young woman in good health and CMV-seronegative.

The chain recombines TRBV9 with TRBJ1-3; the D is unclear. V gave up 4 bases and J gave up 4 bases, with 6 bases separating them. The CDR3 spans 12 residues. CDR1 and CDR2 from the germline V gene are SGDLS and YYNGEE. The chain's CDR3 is CASSPRGNTIYF. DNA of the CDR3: TGTGCCAGCAGCCCCAGGGGAAACACCATATATTTT.

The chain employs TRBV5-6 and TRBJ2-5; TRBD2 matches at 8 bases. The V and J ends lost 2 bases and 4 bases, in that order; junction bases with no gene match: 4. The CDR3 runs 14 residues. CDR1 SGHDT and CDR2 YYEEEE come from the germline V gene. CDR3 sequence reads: CASSLVLAGETQYF. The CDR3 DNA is TGTGCCAGCAGCTTAGTTCTAGCGGGAGAGACCCAGTACTTC.

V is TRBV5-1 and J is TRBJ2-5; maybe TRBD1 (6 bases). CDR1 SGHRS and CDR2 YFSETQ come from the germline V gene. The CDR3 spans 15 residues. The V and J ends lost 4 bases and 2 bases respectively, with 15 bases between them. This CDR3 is CASSPQGQRQETQYF. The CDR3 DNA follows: TGCGCCAGCAGCCCCCAGGGGCAGCGACAAGAGACCCAGTACTTC.

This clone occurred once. CDR3 nucleotide sequence: TGTGCCAGCAGCCGACAGGGGGAGAACAATCAGCCCCAGCATTTT. Encoded protein: CASSRQGENNQPQHF. V usage is TRBV6-5 and J usage is TRBJ1-5; 9 nucleotides agree with TRBD1. The V gene's germline CDR1 is MNHEY and CDR2 SVGAGI. J lost 3 bases, V lost 6 bases, and 6 bases had no gene match. The CDR3 length is 15 residues.

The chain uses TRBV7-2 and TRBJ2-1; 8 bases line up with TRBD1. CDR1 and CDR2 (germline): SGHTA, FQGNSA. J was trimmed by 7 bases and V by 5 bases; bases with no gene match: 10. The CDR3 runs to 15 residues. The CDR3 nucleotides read TGTGCCAGCAGCCCAGCAGGGGGCGCGGGAAATGAGCAGTTCTTC. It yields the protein CASSPAGGAGNEQFF.

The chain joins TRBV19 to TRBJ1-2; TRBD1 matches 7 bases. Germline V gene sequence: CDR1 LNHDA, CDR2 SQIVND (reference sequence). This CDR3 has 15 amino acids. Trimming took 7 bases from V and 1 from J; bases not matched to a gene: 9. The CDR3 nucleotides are TGTGCCAGTAAGGGATCCGGGACAGTTAACTATGGCTACACCTTC. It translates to CASKGSGTVNYGYTF.

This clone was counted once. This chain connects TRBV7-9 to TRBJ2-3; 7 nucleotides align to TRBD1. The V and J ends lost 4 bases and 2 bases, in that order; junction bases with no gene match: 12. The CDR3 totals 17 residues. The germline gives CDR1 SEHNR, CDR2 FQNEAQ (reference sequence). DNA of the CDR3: TGTGCCAGCAGCTCAAACACACAGGGGTGGCTCACAGATACGCAGTATTTT. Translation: CASSSNTQGWLTDTQYF.

DNA of the CDR3: TGTGCCAGCAGCCCTCGCTTCTATACGGTCGGGGAGCTGTTTTTT. Translation: CASSPRFYTVGELFF. The chain uses TRBV9 and TRBJ2-2; D gene uncertain. Germline CDR1 and CDR2: SGDLS and YYNGEE. The V and J ends lost 4 bases and 7 bases respectively, with 17 bases between them. The CDR3 is made up of 15 amino acids.

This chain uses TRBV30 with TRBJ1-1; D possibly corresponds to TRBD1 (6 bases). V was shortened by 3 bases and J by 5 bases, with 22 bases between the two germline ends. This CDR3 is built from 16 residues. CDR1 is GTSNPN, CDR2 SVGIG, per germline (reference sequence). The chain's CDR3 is CAWRRDRSSLLTEAFF. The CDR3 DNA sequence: TGTGCCTGGAGAAGAGACAGGTCATCCCTTTTGACTGAAGCTTTCTTT.

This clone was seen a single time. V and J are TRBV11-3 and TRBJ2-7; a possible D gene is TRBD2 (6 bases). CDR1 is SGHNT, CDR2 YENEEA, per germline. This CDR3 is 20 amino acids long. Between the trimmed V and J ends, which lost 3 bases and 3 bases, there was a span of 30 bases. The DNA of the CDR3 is TGTGCCAGCAGCTTTTCGGACCGTGTCGGGCAACGAACCGGGGGCTACGAGCAGTACTTC. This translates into CASSFSDRVGQRTGGYEQYF.

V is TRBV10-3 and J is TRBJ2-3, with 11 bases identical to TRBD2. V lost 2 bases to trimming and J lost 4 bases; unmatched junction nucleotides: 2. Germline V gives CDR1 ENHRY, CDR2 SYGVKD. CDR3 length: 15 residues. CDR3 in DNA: TGTGCCATCAGTGAGGTTAGCGGGGGGGCAGATACGCAGTATTTT. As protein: CAISEVSGGADTQYF.

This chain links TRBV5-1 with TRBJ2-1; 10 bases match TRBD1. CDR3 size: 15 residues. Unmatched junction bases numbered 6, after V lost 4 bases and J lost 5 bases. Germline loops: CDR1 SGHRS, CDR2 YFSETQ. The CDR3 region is CASSDRDRGDNEQFF. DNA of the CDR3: TGCGCCAGCAGCGACCGGGACAGGGGAGACAATGAGCAGTTCTTC.

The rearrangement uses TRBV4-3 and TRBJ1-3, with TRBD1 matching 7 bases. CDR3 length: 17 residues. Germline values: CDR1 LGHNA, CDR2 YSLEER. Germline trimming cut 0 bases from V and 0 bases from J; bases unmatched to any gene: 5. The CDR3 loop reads CASSQDTDRDSGNTIYF. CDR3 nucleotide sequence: TGCGCCAGCAGCCAAGACACCGACAGGGACTCTGGAAACACCATATATTTT.

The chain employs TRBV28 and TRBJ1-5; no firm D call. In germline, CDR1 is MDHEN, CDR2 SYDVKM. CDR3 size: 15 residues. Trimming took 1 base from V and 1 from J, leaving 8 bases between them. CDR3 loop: CASSLSGLSNQPQHF. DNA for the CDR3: TGTGCCAGCAGTTTATCCGGACTGAGCAATCAGCCCCAGCATTTT. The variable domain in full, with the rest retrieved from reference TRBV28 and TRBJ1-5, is DVKVTQSSRYLVKRTGEKVFLECVQDMDHENMFWYRQDPGLGLRLIYFSYDVKMKEKGDIPEGYSVSREKKERFSLILESASTNQTSMYLCASSLSGLSNQPQHFGDGTRLSIL.

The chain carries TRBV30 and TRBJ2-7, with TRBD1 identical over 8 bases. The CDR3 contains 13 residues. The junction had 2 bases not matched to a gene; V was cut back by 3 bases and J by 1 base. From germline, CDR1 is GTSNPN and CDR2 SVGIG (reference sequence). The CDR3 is CAWRDRVSYEQYF. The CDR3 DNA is TGTGCCTGGAGGGACAGGGTGTCCTACGAGCAGTACTTC.

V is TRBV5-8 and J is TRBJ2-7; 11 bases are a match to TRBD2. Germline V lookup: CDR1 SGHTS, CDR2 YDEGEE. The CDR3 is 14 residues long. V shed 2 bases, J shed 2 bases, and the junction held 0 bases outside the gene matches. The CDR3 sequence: CASSFSGGAYEQYF. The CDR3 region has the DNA TGTGCCAGCAGCTTTAGCGGGGGGGCCTACGAGCAGTACTTC.

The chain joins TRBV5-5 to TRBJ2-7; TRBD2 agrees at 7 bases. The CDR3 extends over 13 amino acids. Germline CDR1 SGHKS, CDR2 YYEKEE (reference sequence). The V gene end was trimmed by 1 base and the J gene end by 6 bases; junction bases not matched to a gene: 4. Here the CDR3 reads CASSLPGGLEQYF. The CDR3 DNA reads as TGTGCCAGCAGCTTGCCGGGAGGTCTCGAGCAGTACTTC.

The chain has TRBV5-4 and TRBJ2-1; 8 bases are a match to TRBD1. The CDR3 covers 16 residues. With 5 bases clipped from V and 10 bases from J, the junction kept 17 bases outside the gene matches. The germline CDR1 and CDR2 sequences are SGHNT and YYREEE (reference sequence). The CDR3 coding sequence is TGTGCCAGCAGTTACGATCCAGGTAACAGGGGGAGAGAGCAGTTCTTC. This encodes CASSYDPGNRGREQFF.

The CDR3 DNA sequence: TGTGCCAGCGGTAGGGGGGGCGCCACTGAAGCTTTCTTT. Translation gives CASGRGGATEAFF. The chain joins TRBV28 to TRBJ1-1; D is perhaps TRBD1 (6 bases). With 8 bases removed from V and 4 bases from J, the gap between germline ends came to 14 bases. The CDR3 has 13 amino acids. Germline assignment: CDR1 MDHEN and CDR2 SYDVKM.

The CDR3 region has the DNA TGTGCCAGCAGTATCGGTCAGGGGAACTATGGCTACACCTTC. It is translated as CASSIGQGNYGYTF. This rearrangement joins TRBV2 to TRBJ1-2; maybe TRBD1 (6 bases). The V end lost 5 bases, the J end lost 2 bases, and 12 bases lay between the germline ends. The CDR3 loop spans 14 amino acids. The germline CDR1 and CDR2 sequences are SNHLY and FYNNEI.

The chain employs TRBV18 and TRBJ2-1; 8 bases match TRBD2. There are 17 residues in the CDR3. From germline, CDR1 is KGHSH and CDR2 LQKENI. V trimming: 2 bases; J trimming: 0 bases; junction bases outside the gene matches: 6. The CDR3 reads CASSPTGRESSYNEQFF. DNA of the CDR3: TGTGCCAGCTCACCAACCGGGAGGGAGAGCTCCTACAATGAGCAGTTCTTC. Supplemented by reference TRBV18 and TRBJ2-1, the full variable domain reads NAGVMQNPRHLVRRRGQEARLRCSPMKGHSHVYWYRQLPEEGLKFMVYLQKENIIDESGMPKERFSAEFPKEGPSILRIQQVVRGDSAAYFCASSPTGRESSYNEQFFGPGTRLTVL.

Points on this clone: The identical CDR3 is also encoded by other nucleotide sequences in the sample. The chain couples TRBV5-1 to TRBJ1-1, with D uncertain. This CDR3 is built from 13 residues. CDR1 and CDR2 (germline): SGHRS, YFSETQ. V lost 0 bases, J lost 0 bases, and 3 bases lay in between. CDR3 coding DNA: TGCGCCAGCAGCTTGGCCGTGAACACTGAAGCTTTCTTT. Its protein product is CASSLAVNTEAFF.

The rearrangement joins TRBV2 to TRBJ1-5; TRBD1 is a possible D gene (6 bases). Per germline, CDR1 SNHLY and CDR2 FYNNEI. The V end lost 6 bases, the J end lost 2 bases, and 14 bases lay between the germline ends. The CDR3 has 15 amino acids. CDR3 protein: CASSSGVSGNQPQHF. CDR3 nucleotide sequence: TGTGCCAGCAGCTCAGGGGTTTCGGGCAATCAGCCCCAGCATTTT. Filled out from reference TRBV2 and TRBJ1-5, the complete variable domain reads EPEVTQTPSHQVTQMGQEVILRCVPISNHLYFYWYRQILGQKVEFLVSFYNNEISEKSEIFDDQFSVERPDGSNFTLKIRSTKLEDSAMYFCASSSGVSGNQPQHFGDGTRLSIL.

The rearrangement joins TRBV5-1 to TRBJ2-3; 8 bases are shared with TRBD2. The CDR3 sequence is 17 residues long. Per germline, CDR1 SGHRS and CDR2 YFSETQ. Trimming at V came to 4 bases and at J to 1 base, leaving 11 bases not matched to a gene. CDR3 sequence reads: CASSLGGVAGRTDTQYF. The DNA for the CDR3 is TGCGCCAGCAGCCTGGGGGGGGTAGCGGGACGCACAGATACGCAGTATTTT.

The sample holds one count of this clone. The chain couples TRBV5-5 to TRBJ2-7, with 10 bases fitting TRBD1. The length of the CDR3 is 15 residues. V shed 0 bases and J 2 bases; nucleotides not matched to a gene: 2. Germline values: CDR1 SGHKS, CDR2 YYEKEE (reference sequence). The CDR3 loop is CASSLGQGAPYEQYF. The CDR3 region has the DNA TGTGCCAGCAGCTTGGGACAGGGGGCTCCCTACGAGCAGTACTTC. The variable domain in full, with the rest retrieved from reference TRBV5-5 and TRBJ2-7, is DAGVTQSPTHLIKTRGQQVTLRCSPISGHKSVSWYQQVLGQGPQFIFQYYEKEERGRGNFPDRFSARQFPNYSSELNVNALLLGDSALYLCASSLGQGAPYEQYFGPGTRLTVT.

The CDR3 here is CAWSDYSYEQYF. Written as DNA, the CDR3 is TGTGCCTGGAGCGACTACTCCTACGAGCAGTACTTC. The chain couples TRBV30 to TRBJ2-7; weak D call: TRBD2 (5 bases). This CDR3 is built from 12 residues. Germline V CDR1 and CDR2: GTSNPN, SVGIG (reference sequence). Trimming removed 3 bases from V and 0 bases from J, with 6 bases in between.

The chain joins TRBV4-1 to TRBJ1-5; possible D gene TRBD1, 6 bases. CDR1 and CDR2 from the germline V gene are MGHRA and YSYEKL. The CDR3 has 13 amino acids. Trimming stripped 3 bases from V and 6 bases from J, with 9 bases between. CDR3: CASSHGQSQPQHF. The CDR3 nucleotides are TGCGCCAGCAGCCACGGACAGAGTCAGCCCCAGCATTTT.

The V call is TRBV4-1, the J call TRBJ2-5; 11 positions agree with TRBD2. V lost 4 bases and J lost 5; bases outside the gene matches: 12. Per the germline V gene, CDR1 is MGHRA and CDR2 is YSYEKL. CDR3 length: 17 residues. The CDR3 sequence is CASSRGTGTSGWETQYF. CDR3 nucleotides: TGCGCCAGCAGCCGGGGAACGGGGACTAGCGGATGGGAGACCCAGTACTTC.

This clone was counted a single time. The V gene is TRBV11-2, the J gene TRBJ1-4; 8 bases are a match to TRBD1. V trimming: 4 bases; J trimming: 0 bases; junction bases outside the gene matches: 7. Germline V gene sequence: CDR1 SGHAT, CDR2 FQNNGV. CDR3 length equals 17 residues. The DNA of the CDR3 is TGTGCCAGCAGCTCCCTCGGACAGGGCCCAACTAATGAAAAACTGTTTTTT. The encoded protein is CASSSLGQGPTNEKLFF.

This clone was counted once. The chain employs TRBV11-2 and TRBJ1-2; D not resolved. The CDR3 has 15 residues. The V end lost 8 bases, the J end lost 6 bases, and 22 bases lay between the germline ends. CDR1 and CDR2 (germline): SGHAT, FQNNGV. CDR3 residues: CASRTLRVVTDGYTF. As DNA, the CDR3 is TGTGCCAGCCGAACTTTGCGGGTCGTCACCGATGGCTACACCTTC.